The T cell receptor beta chain described here comes from a study of human T cells and chemical hapten exposure. Per the original methods: Samples ranged from about 23,224 to 690,600 TCRs, with a median of around 100,000. TCRdb redid the calling of the RACE reads with MiXCR, one entry per CDR3 protein. V and J calls and clone size were set by TCRdb, not the authors. The sample contains about 70,000 distinct CDR3 sequences, around 10% of which appear only once. Time point of the sample: patch test 1, 2 weeks after DPC sensitization. Regarding treatment: therapeutic diphenylcyclopropenone sensitization with weekly scalp DPC. This clonotype was seen at least ten times. CDR3 size: 14 residues. Germline assignment: CDR1 SGHTA and CDR2 FQGNSA. V dropped 2 bases and J dropped 11; count of bases not matched to a gene: 4.

This receptor was taken from a woman aged 40 to 50 with alopecia areata. Some clones in this sample may be carry-over from other donors' samples. The genes are TRBV7-2 and TRBJ2-1, with 12 bases that match TRBD2. Sequenced material: whole blood, taken in connection with sensitization to the hapten diphenylcyclopropenone (DPC). This CDR3 is CASSLLLAGGQQFF. The DNA for the CDR3 is TGTGCCAGCAGCTTATTACTAGCGGGGGGTCAGCAGTTCTTC.